Detailed here is one T cell receptor beta chain. The sample comes from a study of graft-versus-host responses after intestinal transplantation. V lost 1 base and J 7 bases, leaving 12 bases between the germline ends. CDR3 length: 13 amino acids. The germline V gene has CDR1 SGHNT and CDR2 YYREEE (reference sequence). Sequencing used immunoSEQ multiplex PCR; TCRdb keeps in-frame clones, though not all of them. The sample shows 77,000 or so clones, about nine tenths of them seen only once. The V and J genes are TRBV5-4 and TRBJ2-7; a weak D match, TRBD1 (6 bases). The clonotype comes from a human patient who received an intestinal transplant, so some T cells may come from the graft donor. Here the sequenced sample was PBMCs, taken 98 days after intestinal transplantation. This chain's CDR3 is CASSLQGPGEQYF. In DNA form, the CDR3 reads TGTGCCAGCAGCTTGCAGGGGCCGGGGGAGCAGTACTTC.